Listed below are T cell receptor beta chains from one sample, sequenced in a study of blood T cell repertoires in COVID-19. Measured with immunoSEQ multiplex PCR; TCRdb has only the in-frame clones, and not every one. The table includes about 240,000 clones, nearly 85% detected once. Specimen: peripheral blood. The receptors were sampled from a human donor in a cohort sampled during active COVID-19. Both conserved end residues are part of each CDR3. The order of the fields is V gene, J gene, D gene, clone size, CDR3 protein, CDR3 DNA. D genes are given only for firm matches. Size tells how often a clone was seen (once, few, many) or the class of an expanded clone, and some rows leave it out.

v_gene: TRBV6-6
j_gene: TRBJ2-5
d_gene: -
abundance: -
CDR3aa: CASSKTVWQETQYF
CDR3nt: TGTGCCAGCAGTAAGACAGTATGGCAAGAGACCCAGTACTTC

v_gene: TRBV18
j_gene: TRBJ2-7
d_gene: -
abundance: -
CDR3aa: CASSPQRDDEQYF
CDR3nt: TGTGCCAGCTCACCGCAACGGGATGACGAGCAGTACTTC

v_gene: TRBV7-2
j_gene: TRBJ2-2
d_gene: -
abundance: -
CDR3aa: CASSLAEGELFF
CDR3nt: TGTGCCAGCAGCCTCGCTGAGGGGGAGCTGTTTTTT

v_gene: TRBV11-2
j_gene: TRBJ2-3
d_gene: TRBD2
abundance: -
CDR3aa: CASSSISGRARDTQYF
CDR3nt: TGTGCCAGCAGCTCAATTAGCGGGAGGGCCCGAGATACGCAGTATTTT

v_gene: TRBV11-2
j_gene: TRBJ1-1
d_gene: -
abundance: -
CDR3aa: CASSPGLSSAAFF
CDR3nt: TGTGCCAGCAGTCCAGGGTTATCAAGTGCAGCTTTCTTT

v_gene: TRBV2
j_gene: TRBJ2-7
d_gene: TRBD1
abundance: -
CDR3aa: CASSWTGLYEQYF
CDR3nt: TGTGCCAGCAGCTGGACAGGGCTCTACGAGCAGTACTTC

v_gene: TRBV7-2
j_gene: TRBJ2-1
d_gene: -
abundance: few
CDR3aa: CASSQQGSGSYNEQFF
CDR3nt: TGTGCCAGCAGTCAACAGGGCTCTGGCTCCTACAATGAGCAGTTCTTC

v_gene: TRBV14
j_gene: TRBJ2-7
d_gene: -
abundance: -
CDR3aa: CASSQALGASEQYF
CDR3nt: TGTGCCAGCAGCCAAGCCCTAGGGGCAAGCGAGCAGTACTTC

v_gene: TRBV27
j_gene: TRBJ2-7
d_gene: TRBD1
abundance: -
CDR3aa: CASSLSRTGYEQYF
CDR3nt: TGTGCCAGCAGTTTATCGCGGACAGGGTACGAGCAGTACTTC

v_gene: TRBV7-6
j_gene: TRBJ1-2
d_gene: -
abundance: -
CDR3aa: CASSLYRQANYGYTF
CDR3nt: TGTGCCAGCAGCTTGTACCGTCAGGCGAACTATGGCTACACCTTC

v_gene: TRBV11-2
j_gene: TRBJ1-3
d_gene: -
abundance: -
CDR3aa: CASSLGLEGNTIYF
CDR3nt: TGTGCCAGCAGCTTGGGGCTAGAGGGAAACACCATATATTTT

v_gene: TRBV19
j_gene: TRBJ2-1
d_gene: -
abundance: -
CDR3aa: CASSGSGEEQFF
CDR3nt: TGTGCCAGTAGTGGCTCGGGGGAGGAGCAGTTCTTC

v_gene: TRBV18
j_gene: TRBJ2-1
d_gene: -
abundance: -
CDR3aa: CASSPEGARGGNEQFF
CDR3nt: TGTGCCAGCTCACCAGAGGGGGCAAGGGGAGGTAATGAGCAGTTCTTC

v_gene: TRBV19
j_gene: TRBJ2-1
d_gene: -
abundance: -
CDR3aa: CASSRQVDEQFF
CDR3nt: TGTGCCAGTAGTAGACAAGTTGATGAGCAGTTCTTC

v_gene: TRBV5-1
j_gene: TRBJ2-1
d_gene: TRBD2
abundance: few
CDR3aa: CASLSTGGHEQFF
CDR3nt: TGCGCCAGCTTGTCAACGGGGGGGCATGAGCAGTTCTTC

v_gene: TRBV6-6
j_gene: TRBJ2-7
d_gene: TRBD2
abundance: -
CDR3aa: CASSYSPGRVEQYF
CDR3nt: TGTGCCAGCAGTTACTCGCCAGGGAGGGTCGAGCAGTACTTC

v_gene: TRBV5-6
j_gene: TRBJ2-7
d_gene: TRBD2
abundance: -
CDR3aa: CASSLEAGVSEQYF
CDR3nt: TGTGCCAGCAGCTTGGAGGCGGGAGTATCCGAGCAGTACTTC

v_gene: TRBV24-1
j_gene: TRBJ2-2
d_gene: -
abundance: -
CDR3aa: CATSDTQGTRTGELFF
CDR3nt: TGTGCCACCAGTGATACCCAGGGAACACGCACCGGGGAGCTGTTTTTT

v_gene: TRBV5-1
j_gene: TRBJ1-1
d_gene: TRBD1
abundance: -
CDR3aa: CASGYGQGNTEAFF
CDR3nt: TGCGCCAGCGGGTACGGACAGGGAAACACTGAAGCTTTCTTT

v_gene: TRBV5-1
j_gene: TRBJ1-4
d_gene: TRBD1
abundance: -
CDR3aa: CASSTGQGSEKLFF
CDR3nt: TGCGCCAGCAGCACAGGACAGGGTAGTGAAAAACTGTTTTTT

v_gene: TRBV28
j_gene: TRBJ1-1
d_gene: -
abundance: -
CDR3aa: CASRQRRANTEAFF
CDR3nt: TGTGCCAGCAGGCAAAGGAGGGCGAACACTGAAGCTTTCTTT

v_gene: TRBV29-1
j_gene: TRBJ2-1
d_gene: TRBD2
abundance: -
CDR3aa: CSVEDQKGSGSSYNEQFF
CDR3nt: TGCAGCGTTGAAGATCAAAAGGGTAGCGGGAGCTCCTACAATGAGCAGTTCTTC

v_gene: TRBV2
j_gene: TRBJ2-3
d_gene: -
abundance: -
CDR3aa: CASRGGVGYTDTQYF
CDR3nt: TGTGCCAGCAGAGGGGGGGTCGGATACACAGATACGCAGTATTTT

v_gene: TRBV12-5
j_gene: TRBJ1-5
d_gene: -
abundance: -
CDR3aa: CASGNTGYSNQPQHF
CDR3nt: TGTGCTAGTGGCAACACAGGGTATAGCAATCAGCCCCAGCATTTT

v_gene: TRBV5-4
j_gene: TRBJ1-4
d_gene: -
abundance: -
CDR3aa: CASSLAQGTGEKLFF
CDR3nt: TGTGCCAGCAGCTTGGCTCAGGGTACTGGGGAAAAACTGTTTTTT

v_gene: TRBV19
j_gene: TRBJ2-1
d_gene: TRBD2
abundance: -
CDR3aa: CASSVISGGAKNEQFF
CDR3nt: TGTGCCAGTAGTGTAATTAGCGGGGGGGCCAAGAATGAGCAGTTCTTC

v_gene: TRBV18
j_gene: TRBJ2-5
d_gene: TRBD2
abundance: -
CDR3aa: CASSPGSSGSQETQYF
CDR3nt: TGTGCCAGCTCACCGGGGTCTAGCGGGAGTCAAGAGACCCAGTACTTC

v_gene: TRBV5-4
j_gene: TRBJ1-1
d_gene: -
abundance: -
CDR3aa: CASRGGEVLNTEAFF
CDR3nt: TGTGCCAGCAGGGGGGGGGAGGTACTAAACACTGAAGCTTTCTTT

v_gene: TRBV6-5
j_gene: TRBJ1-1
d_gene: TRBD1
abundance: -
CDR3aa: CASSSRQGTHTEAFF
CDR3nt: TGTGCCAGCAGTTCAAGACAGGGGACCCACACTGAAGCTTTCTTT

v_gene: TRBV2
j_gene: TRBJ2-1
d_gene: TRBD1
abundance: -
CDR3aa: CASSDRQGDEQFF
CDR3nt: TGTGCCAGCAGCGATCGACAGGGGGATGAGCAGTTCTTC

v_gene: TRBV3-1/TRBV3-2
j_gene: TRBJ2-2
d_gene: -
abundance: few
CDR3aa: CASSVIQTGSAGELFF
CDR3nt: TGTGCCAGCAGCGTTATACAGACAGGATCTGCCGGGGAGCTGTTTTTT

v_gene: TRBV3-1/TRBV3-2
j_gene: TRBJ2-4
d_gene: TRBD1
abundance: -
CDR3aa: CASSQVVGQGAIQYF
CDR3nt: TGTGCCAGCAGCCAAGTCGTAGGACAGGGCGCTATTCAGTACTTC

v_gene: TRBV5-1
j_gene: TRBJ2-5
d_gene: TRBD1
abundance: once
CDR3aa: CASKQLGQGGETQYF
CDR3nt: TGCGCCAGCAAGCAATTGGGACAGGGCGGCGAGACCCAGTACTTC

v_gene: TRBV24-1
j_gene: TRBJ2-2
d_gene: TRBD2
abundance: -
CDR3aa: CATSDRGLAGAGELFF
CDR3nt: TGTGCCACCAGTGATCGCGGACTAGCGGGAGCCGGGGAGCTGTTTTTT

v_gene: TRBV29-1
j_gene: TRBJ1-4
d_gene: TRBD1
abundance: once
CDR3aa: CSAQTGGDEKLFF
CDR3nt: TGCAGCGCCCAGACAGGGGGGGACGAAAAACTGTTTTTT

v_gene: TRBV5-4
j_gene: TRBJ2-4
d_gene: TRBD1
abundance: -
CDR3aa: CASSHSGQGARNIQYF
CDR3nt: TGTGCCAGCAGCCACTCAGGGCAGGGGGCGCGAAACATTCAGTACTTC

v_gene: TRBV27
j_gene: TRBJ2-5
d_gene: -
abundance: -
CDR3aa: CASSPRWREQETQYF
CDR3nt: TGTGCCAGCAGTCCCCGGTGGAGAGAACAAGAGACCCAGTACTTC

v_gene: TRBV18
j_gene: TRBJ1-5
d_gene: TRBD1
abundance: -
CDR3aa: CASSYTGAQGGPQHF
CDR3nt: TGTGCCAGCTCATACACAGGGGCCCAGGGTGGGCCCCAGCATTTT

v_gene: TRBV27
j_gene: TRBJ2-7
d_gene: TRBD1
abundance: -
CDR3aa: CASSFGQGASEQYF
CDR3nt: TGTGCCAGCAGTTTCGGACAGGGGGCGAGTGAGCAGTACTTC

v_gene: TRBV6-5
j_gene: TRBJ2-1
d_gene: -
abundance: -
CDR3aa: CASSYWRESSQFF
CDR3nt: TGTGCCAGCAGTTACTGGAGGGAGTCGAGCCAGTTCTTC

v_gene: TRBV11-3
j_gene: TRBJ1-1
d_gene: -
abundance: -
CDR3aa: CASSSRGNTEAFF
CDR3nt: TGTGCCAGCAGCAGTCGGGGGAACACTGAAGCTTTCTTT

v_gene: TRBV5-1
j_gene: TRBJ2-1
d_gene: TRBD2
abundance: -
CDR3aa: CASSLIAGENEQFF
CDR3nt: TGCGCCAGCAGCTTAATAGCGGGGGAGAATGAGCAGTTCTTC

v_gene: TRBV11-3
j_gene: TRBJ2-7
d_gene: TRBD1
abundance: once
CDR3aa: CASSLASGTGGPYEQYF
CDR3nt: TGTGCCAGCAGCTTAGCCTCCGGGACAGGGGGCCCCTACGAGCAGTACTTC

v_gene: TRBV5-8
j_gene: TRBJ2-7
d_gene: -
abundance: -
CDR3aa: CASPAQYSYEQYF
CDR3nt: TGTGCCAGCCCGGCACAGTACTCCTACGAGCAGTACTTC

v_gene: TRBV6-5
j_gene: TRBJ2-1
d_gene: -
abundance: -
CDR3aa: CASGVQGTSYNEQFF
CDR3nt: TGTGCCAGCGGGGTCCAGGGAACCTCTTACAATGAGCAGTTCTTC

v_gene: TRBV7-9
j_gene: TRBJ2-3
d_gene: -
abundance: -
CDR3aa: CASSGAVTDTQYF
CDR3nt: TGTGCCAGCAGCGGGGCAGTCACAGATACGCAGTATTTT

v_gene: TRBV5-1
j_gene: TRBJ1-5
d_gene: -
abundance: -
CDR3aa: CASSLDTDQPQHF
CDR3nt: TGCGCCAGCAGCTTGGACACAGATCAGCCCCAGCATTTT

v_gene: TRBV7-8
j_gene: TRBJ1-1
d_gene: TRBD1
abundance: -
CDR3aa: CASSFGQGGALNTEAFF
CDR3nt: TGTGCCAGCAGCTTTGGACAGGGAGGGGCCTTAAACACTGAAGCTTTCTTT

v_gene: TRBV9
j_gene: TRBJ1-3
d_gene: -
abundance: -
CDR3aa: CASSVQGGGNTIYF
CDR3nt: TGTGCCAGCAGCGTACAGGGAGGTGGAAACACCATATATTTT

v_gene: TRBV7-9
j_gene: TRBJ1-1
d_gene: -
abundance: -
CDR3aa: CASSLNGVDTEAFF
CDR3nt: TGTGCCAGCAGCTTAAACGGGGTCGACACTGAAGCTTTCTTT

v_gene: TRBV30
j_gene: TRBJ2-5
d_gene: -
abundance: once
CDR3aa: CAWNPRQLQETQYF
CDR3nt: TGTGCCTGGAACCCCAGACAGTTGCAAGAGACCCAGTACTTC

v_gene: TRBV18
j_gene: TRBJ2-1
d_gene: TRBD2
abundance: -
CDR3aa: CASSPSQAGGNNEQFF
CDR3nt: TGTGCCAGCTCACCCAGCCAAGCGGGGGGTAACAATGAGCAGTTCTTC

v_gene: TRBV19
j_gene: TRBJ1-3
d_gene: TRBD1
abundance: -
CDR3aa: CASRGQGSSGNTIYF
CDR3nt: TGTGCCAGTAGGGGACAGGGGAGCTCTGGAAACACCATATATTTT

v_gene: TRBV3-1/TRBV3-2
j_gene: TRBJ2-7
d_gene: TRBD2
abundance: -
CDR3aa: CASGRVGSGEEQYF
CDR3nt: TGTGCCAGCGGCCGAGTTGGGAGCGGGGAGGAGCAGTACTTC

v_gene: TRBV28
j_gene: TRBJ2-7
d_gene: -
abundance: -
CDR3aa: CASTGGRIYEQYF
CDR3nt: TGTGCCAGCACCGGGGGACGGATATACGAGCAGTACTTC

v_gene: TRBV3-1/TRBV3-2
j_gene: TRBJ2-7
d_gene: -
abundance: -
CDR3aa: CASSQEGGANEQYF
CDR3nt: TGTGCCAGCAGCCAAGAAGGGGGGGCGAACGAGCAGTACTTC

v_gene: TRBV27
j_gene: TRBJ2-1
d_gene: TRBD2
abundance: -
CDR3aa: CASGGIRGGAGGPREQFF
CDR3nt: TGTGCCAGCGGAGGGATCCGAGGAGGAGCGGGAGGGCCTCGTGAGCAGTTCTTC

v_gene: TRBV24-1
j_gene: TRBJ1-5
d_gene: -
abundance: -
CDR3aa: CATAMAGASNQPQHF
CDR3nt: TGTGCCACCGCAATGGCAGGGGCTAGCAATCAGCCCCAGCATTTT